The 27 T cell receptor beta chains below all came from one sample that was sequenced in a study of CD8 T cells in Susac syndrome. A quantity of about 0.5 to 1 ug RNA underwent reverse transcription using random hexamers. Via MiXCR, TCRdb re-called the immunoSEQ multiplex PCR reads, giving one row per CDR3 protein. The sample includes some 130,000 distinct CDR3 sequences, just under 95% of them seen just once. Sequenced material: CD8+ T cells from PBMCs. These receptors all stem from a human donor with Susac syndrome.

The CDR3 spells CASSFPKGQISNEQYF. The CDR3 DNA reads as TGCGCCAGCAGCTTTCCCAAGGGACAGATCTCTAACGAGCAGTACTTC. The genes are TRBV5-1 and TRBJ2-7; 7 nucleotides line up with TRBD1. The germline V gene has CDR1 SGHRS and CDR2 YFSETQ. V lost 2 bases, J lost 5 bases, and 13 bases stayed unmatched. CDR3 length equals 16 residues.

This chain connects TRBV6-5 to TRBJ1-1, with TRBD1 matching 8 bases. The CDR3 is made up of 14 amino acids. J lost 1 base, V lost 5 bases, and 3 bases had no gene match. The germline V gene encodes CDR1 MNHEY and CDR2 SVGAGI. The CDR3 DNA follows: TGTGCCAGCAGTGAGGGACAGGCGAACACTGAAGCTTTCTTT. The encoded protein is CASSEGQANTEAFF.

The genes are TRBV28 and TRBJ2-7; TRBD2 matches 12 bases. This CDR3 has 17 amino acids. After removal of 2 bases from V and 0 bases from J, the junction contained 5 bases not matched to a gene. CDR1 is MDHEN and CDR2 is SYDVKM in the germline V gene. The CDR3: CASSLVGLAGVSYEQYF. The CDR3 nucleotides are TGTGCCAGCAGTTTAGTGGGACTAGCGGGCGTCTCCTACGAGCAGTACTTC.

The chain is built from TRBV18 and TRBJ2-1; weak D call: TRBD2 (5 bases). CDR3 size: 12 residues. Trimming took 6 bases from V and 8 from J, leaving 11 bases between them. CDR1 is KGHSH and CDR2 is LQKENI in the germline V gene. The CDR3 DNA reads as TGTGCCAGCTCCCTTCCCGGGGATGAGCAGTTCTTC. Its translation: CASSLPGDEQFF.

This chain links TRBV4-1 with TRBJ2-3; 11 bases line up with TRBD2. CDR1 is MGHRA and CDR2 is YSYEKL in the germline V gene. V shed 0 bases, J shed 4 bases, and the junction held 9 bases outside the gene matches. The CDR3 runs to 18 residues. In DNA form, the CDR3 reads TGCGCCAGCAGCCAAGATCCCATACTAGCGGGAGCCGCAGATACGCAGTATTTT. Protein product: CASSQDPILAGAADTQYF.

This clonotype was seen a single time. This chain links TRBV12-3 or TRBV12-4 with TRBJ2-7; D possibly corresponds to TRBD2 (6 bases). The V and J ends lost 4 bases and 6 bases respectively, with 16 bases between them. This CDR3 has 14 residues. The DNA of the CDR3 is TGTGCCAGCAGTTCATTGACTAGTCCTCGCGAGCAGTACTTC. It encodes CASSSLTSPREQYF.

The rearrangement joins TRBV12-3 or TRBV12-4 to TRBJ1-1; 7 nucleotides line up with TRBD1. CDR3 size: 14 residues. V lost 8 bases to trimming and J lost 0 bases; unmatched junction nucleotides: 6. The CDR3 here is CASQGGRMNTEAFF. The DNA for the CDR3 is TGTGCCAGCCAAGGGGGCAGGATGAACACTGAAGCTTTCTTT.

The chain is built from TRBV5-6 and TRBJ2-5; D tentatively reads TRBD1 or TRBD2 (5 bases each). Trimming removed 4 bases at V and 6 bases at J, with 19 bases between. This CDR3 is 15 amino acids long. The germline V gene encodes CDR1 SGHDT and CDR2 YYEEEE. CDR3 in amino acids: CASSPPTGQLKTQYF. The CDR3 DNA follows: TGTGCCAGCAGCCCACCCACGGGGCAATTGAAGACCCAGTACTTC.

The chain links TRBV29-1 to TRBJ2-7; TRBD2 aligns across 9 bases. Germline V gene sequence: CDR1 SQVTM, CDR2 ANQGSEA. The V and J ends lost 6 bases and 6 bases, in that order; junction bases with no gene match: 21. The CDR3 is 17 residues long. DNA for the CDR3: TGCAGCGTCGCTCTTATAATAGCGGGAGTCCGGGAAGGCGAGCAGTACTTC. This codes for CSVALIIAGVREGEQYF.

The chain carries TRBV20-1 and TRBJ1-5; possible D gene TRBD1, 6 bases. Germline values: CDR1 DFQATT, CDR2 SNEGSKA (reference sequence). There are 15 residues in the CDR3. The V end was cut by 6 bases, the J end by 1 base, with 16 bases between. The CDR3 spells CSATQTGRSNQPQHF. DNA for the CDR3: TGCAGTGCAACTCAGACAGGTCGGAGCAATCAGCCCCAGCATTTT.

The V call is TRBV5-1, the J call TRBJ1-2; D remains unclear. The CDR3 is 12 amino acids. The germline V and J ends were trimmed by 3 bases and 8 bases, with 11 bases remaining between them. The germline CDR1 and CDR2 sequences are SGHRS and YFSETQ. In nucleotides, the CDR3 is TGCGCCAGCAGCTCATCGAACGGAGGCTACACCTTC. Its protein product is CASSSSNGGYTF.

J is TRBJ1-1 and V is TRBV30; D is uncertain. The germline gives CDR1 GTSNPN, CDR2 SVGIG (reference sequence). Trimming left V 4 bases short and J 4 bases short, with 10 bases between. The CDR3 contains 12 residues. CDR3 nucleotides: TGTGCCTGGAATGCGGGGAGCACTGAAGCTTTCTTT. Residues: CAWNAGSTEAFF.

The chain carries TRBV5-1 and TRBJ2-1, with D perhaps matching TRBD2 (5 bases). CDR3 length equals 16 residues. The V gene's germline CDR1 is SGHRS and CDR2 YFSETQ. V lost 0 bases and J lost 6, with 16 bases in between. The chain's CDR3 is CASSLVGLETSNEQFF. DNA for the CDR3: TGCGCCAGCAGCTTGGTAGGACTCGAAACCTCCAATGAGCAGTTCTTC.

The genes are TRBV3-1 and TRBJ1-1, with 7 bases that match TRBD1. Germline values: CDR1 LGHDT, CDR2 YNNKEL (reference sequence). The junction had 13 bases not matched to a gene; V was cut back by 5 bases and J by 10 bases. CDR3 size: 14 residues. CDR3 sequence: CASSKRDSEDRAFF. In nucleotides, the CDR3 is TGTGCCAGCAGCAAGAGGGACAGCGAGGACCGAGCTTTCTTT.

This rearrangement joins TRBV4-1 to TRBJ1-1; D uncertain. V lost 4 bases and J 4 bases, leaving 10 bases between the germline ends. The CDR3 runs to 13 residues. Germline lookup yields CDR1 MGHRA and CDR2 YSYEKL. The CDR3 DNA is TGCGCCAGCAGCCCCGAATTGGGCACTGAAGCTTTCTTT. As protein: CASSPELGTEAFF.

The V call is TRBV18, the J call TRBJ2-3; 7 bases fit TRBD2. This CDR3 spans 17 amino acids. The junction had 11 bases not matched to a gene; V was cut back by 5 bases and J by 0 bases. CDR1 is KGHSH and CDR2 is LQKENI in the germline V gene. In DNA, the CDR3 is TGTGCCAGCTCAGCCTTCAGTCTAGCGGAGAGCACAGATACGCAGTATTTT. Residues: CASSAFSLAESTDTQYF.

Here the CDR3 reads CSVGPPSGNEQFF. The CDR3 nucleotides are TGCAGCGTGGGGCCCCCTTCTGGGAATGAGCAGTTCTTC. The V gene is TRBV29-1, the J gene TRBJ2-1, with D possibly matching TRBD1 (5 bases). The CDR3 totals 13 residues. The V gene's germline CDR1 is SQVTM and CDR2 ANQGSEA. Trimming left V 6 bases short and J 7 bases short, with 16 bases between.

The chain joins TRBV6-5 to TRBJ2-7; D is unresolved. The CDR3 runs to 14 residues. The V gene lost 0 bases and the J gene lost 5 bases, with 11 bases spanning the gap. The germline V gene has CDR1 MNHEY and CDR2 SVGAGI. CDR3 residues: CASSYSTFGDEQYF. The CDR3 DNA is TGTGCCAGCAGTTACTCGACGTTCGGTGACGAGCAGTACTTC.

The rearrangement links TRBV9 to TRBJ1-1; D remains ambiguous. CDR1 is SGDLS, CDR2 YYNGEE, per germline. There are 15 residues in the CDR3. V lost 4 bases and J 1 base, leaving 14 bases between the germline ends. CDR3 sequence reads: CASSTHSGGNTEAFF. The CDR3 bases are TGTGCCAGCAGCACACACTCCGGTGGGAACACTGAAGCTTTCTTT.

DNA of the CDR3: TGCAGCGTTGTACGGGTGGACACGACCCTAGAAGAGACCCAGTACTTC. Its translation is CSVVRVDTTLEETQYF. The chain recombines TRBV29-1 with TRBJ2-5; tentative D call: TRBD1 (5 bases). From germline, CDR1 is SQVTM and CDR2 ANQGSEA. Trimming left V 4 bases short and J 3 bases short, with 21 bases between. This CDR3 spans 16 amino acids.

The chain recombines TRBV27 with TRBJ2-7, with 10 bases identical to TRBD2. Trimming at V came to 6 bases and at J to 4 bases, leaving 9 bases not matched to a gene. Germline CDR1 MNHEY, CDR2 SMNVEV (reference sequence). The CDR3 has 15 residues. The CDR3 coding sequence is TGTGCCAGCAGCCCCCTTGGGACTAGCGATTACGAGCAGTACTTC. Its protein is CASSPLGTSDYEQYF.

The chain couples TRBV6-1 to TRBJ2-7; no clear D gene. Trimming pared 7 bases from V and 2 bases from J, leaving 9 bases between. Germline V lookup: CDR1 MNHNS, CDR2 SASEGT. The CDR3 length is 12 residues. The CDR3 coding sequence is TGTGCCAGCACCGACCCCCCCTACGAGCAGTACTTC. Protein product: CASTDPPYEQYF.

The gene calls are TRBV28 and TRBJ2-7, with TRBD1 matching over 9 bases. The V gene end was trimmed by 7 bases and the J gene end by 1 base; junction bases not matched to a gene: 8. Germline V lookup: CDR1 MDHEN, CDR2 SYDVKM. The CDR3 has 15 residues. CDR3 residues: CASTPWTGDSYEQYF. CDR3 DNA: TGTGCCAGCACCCCGTGGACAGGGGATTCCTACGAGCAGTACTTC.

V is TRBV9 and J is TRBJ2-7; 10 bases align to TRBD1. V shed 0 bases, J shed 2 bases, and the junction held 2 bases outside the gene matches. The CDR3 runs 15 residues. Germline-derived CDR1 and CDR2 are SGDLS and YYNGEE. CDR3 sequence: CASSVEGQGAYEQYF. The CDR3 DNA is TGTGCCAGCAGCGTAGAAGGACAGGGGGCCTACGAGCAGTACTTC.

The chain has TRBV9 and TRBJ1-4; D possibly corresponds to TRBD1 (5 bases). V dropped 3 bases and J dropped 3 bases, with 18 bases sitting between them. The CDR3 consists of 17 residues. CDR1 is SGDLS, CDR2 YYNGEE, per germline. CDR3 coding DNA: TGTGCCAGCAGCGGGGGACCCCGTGATTCTGCTAATGAAAAACTGTTTTTT. It is translated as CASSGGPRDSANEKLFF.

The rearrangement links TRBV7-8 to TRBJ2-5; no clear D gene. Per germline, CDR1 SGHVS and CDR2 FQNEAQ. The V gene lost 4 bases and the J gene lost 5 bases, with 14 bases spanning the gap. This CDR3 comprises 14 residues. The CDR3 here is CASSSVSGFETQYF. In DNA, the CDR3 is TGTGCCAGCAGCTCCGTTTCCGGGTTTGAGACCCAGTACTTC.

The chain has TRBV14 and TRBJ1-2; TRBD1 agrees at 9 bases. V shed 3 bases, J shed 4 bases, and the junction held 0 bases outside the gene matches. The CDR3 has 13 residues. CDR1 and CDR2 (germline): SGHDN, FVKESK. Here the CDR3 DNA reads TGTGCCAGCAGCCAGGGACAGGGCTATGGCTACACCTTC. Encoded protein: CASSQGQGYGYTF.